A single sample gave rise to the 13 T cell receptor beta chains below, sequenced in a study of prognosis after radiotherapy for stage I lung cancer. Starting from genomic DNA, TCR beta CDR3 was amplified through two-round multiplex PCR. Initially, in first-round PCR, primers specific to each TRBV and TRBJ gene were used. TCRdb redid the calling of the multiplex PCR reads with MiXCR, one entry per CDR3 protein. The table shows about 26,000 distinct CDR3 sequences, with 30% occurring only once. The material was PBMCs, obtained before or after stereotactic body radiation therapy (not recorded which). All receptors derive from a donor over 45 with non-small cell lung cancer.

A remark on this clonotype: A read error may produce the germline difference seen at one junction end. The chain carries TRBV6-1 and TRBJ2-6, with a possible D match to TRBD1 (5 bases). The germline gives CDR1 MNHNS, CDR2 SASEGT. This CDR3 spans 17 amino acids. In DNA form, the CDR3 reads TGTGCCAGCAGCCCAAGGGTGGGAACCTCTGGGGCAAACGTCCTGACTTTC. Translated: CASSPRVGTSGANVLTF.

This clonotype was counted many times. This rearrangement joins TRBV7-9 to TRBJ1-1; 9 bases agree with TRBD1. V trimming: 5 bases; J trimming: 7 bases; junction bases outside the gene matches: 2. The CDR3 contains 12 residues. Looked up from germline, CDR1 is SEHNR and CDR2 is FQNEAQ (reference sequence). CDR3 DNA: TGTGCCAGCAGCCGGGACAGGGATGAAGCTTTCTTT. This encodes CASSRDRDEAFF.

On this clonotype itself: A much larger clonotype is one base distant, so this may be a read error. V and J are TRBV9 and TRBJ2-1; D not resolved. Germline lookup yields CDR1 SGDLS and CDR2 YYNGEE. V was clipped by 0 bases and J by 4 bases, with 2 bases between them. The CDR3 extends over 12 amino acids. The CDR3 DNA sequence: TGTGCCAGCAGCGTAGATTACAATGAGCAGTTCTTC. Amino acid sequence: CASSVDYNEQFF.

This clonotype was observed a few times. This may arise from a read error, as a much more abundant clone is one base away. The chain combines TRBV6-1 with TRBJ1-2; 9 positions match TRBD1. This CDR3 spans 14 amino acids. From germline, CDR1 is MNHNS and CDR2 SASEGT. The CDR3 loop is CASSHGTGPYVYTF. The CDR3 nucleotides are TGTGCCAGCAGCCATGGGACAGGGCCCTATGTCTACACCTTC.

V gene TRBV9 combines with J gene TRBJ2-1; D not certain. This CDR3 has 13 amino acids. Trimming left V 0 bases short and J 10 bases short, with 11 bases between. Germline CDR1 reads SGDLS; CDR2 reads YYNGEE. The CDR3 loop reads CASSVGQAGEQFF. CDR3 DNA: TGTGCCAGCAGCGTAGGTCAAGCCGGGGAGCAGTTCTTC.

This clonotype was seen ten or more times. The J gene is TRBJ2-1, the V gene TRBV5-1; D uncertain. The CDR3 covers 15 residues. V lost 0 bases, J lost 0 bases, and 7 bases lay in between. The germline V gene encodes CDR1 SGHRS and CDR2 YFSETQ. CDR3: CASSLGSSSYNEQFF. For the CDR3, the DNA is TGCGCCAGCAGCTTGGGATCAAGCTCCTACAATGAGCAGTTCTTC.

The chain combines TRBV15 with TRBJ2-7, with 8 bases fitting TRBD2. Germline lookup yields CDR1 LNHNV and CDR2 YYDKDF (reference sequence). The junction had 7 bases not matched to a gene; V was cut back by 3 bases and J by 3 bases. CDR3 length: 15 residues. The CDR3 DNA follows: TGTGCCACCAGCAGTGCCCGGGGGGGCCTCTACGAGCAGTACTTC. Its translation: CATSSARGGLYEQYF.

This clonotype was observed at least ten times. V is TRBV6-5 and J is TRBJ2-3, with a tentative D call TRBD1 (6 bases). CDR1 is MNHEY, CDR2 SVGAGI, per germline. This CDR3 spans 15 amino acids. With 0 bases removed from V and 4 bases from J, the gap between germline ends came to 11 bases. The CDR3 coding sequence is TGTGCCAGCAGTTACTCTCAACAGGGATCAGATACGCAGTATTTT. Translation gives CASSYSQQGSDTQYF.

The rearrangement links TRBV12-3 or TRBV12-4 to TRBJ1-2, with D unresolved. The CDR3 is made up of 13 amino acids. The V end lost 3 bases, the J end lost 0 bases, and 5 bases lay between the germline ends. The CDR3: CASSFQANYGYTF. In nucleotides, the CDR3 is TGTGCCAGCAGTTTCCAAGCTAACTATGGCTACACCTTC.

This clonotype came up many times. The chain combines TRBV7-2 with TRBJ1-3, with unresolved D. CDR3 length equals 15 residues. Germline CDR1 and CDR2: SGHTA and FQGNSA. V lost 5 bases, J lost 1 base, and 12 bases lay in between. This chain's CDR3 is CASSTQRLSGNTIYF. CDR3 nucleotide sequence: TGTGCCAGCAGCACACAGAGACTTTCTGGAAACACCATATATTTT. The full variable domain, completed using reference TRBV7-2 and TRBJ1-3, is GAGVSQSPSNKVTEKGKDVELRCDPISGHTALYWYRQSLGQGLEFLIYFQGNSAPDKSGLPSDRFSAERTGGSVSTLTIQRTQQEDSAVYLCASSTQRLSGNTIYFGEGSWLTVV.

In its sample, this clonotype was seen many times. The chain uses TRBV28 and TRBJ2-7; D is tentatively TRBD1 or TRBD2 (5 bases each). This CDR3 has 14 residues. V dropped 3 bases and J dropped 1 base, with 10 bases sitting between them. The germline CDR1 and CDR2 sequences are MDHEN and SYDVKM. The CDR3 region is CASSFRDGSYEQYF. CDR3 nucleotides: TGTGCCAGCAGTTTCAGGGACGGTTCCTACGAGCAGTACTTC.

This clonotype was counted ten times or more. The genes are TRBV19 and TRBJ2-3; TRBD1 matches at 9 bases. CDR1 LNHDA and CDR2 SQIVND come from the germline V gene (reference sequence). The CDR3 is 14 residues long. V shed 7 bases, J shed 8 bases, and the junction held 10 bases outside the gene matches. The CDR3: CASTPGTGLGTQYF. CDR3 bases: TGTGCCAGTACCCCCGGGACAGGGCTGGGTACGCAGTATTTT.

This clonotype has at least ten counts. V gene TRBV20-1 combines with J gene TRBJ2-5; weak D call: TRBD2 (7 bases). Trimming stripped 5 bases from V and 4 bases from J, with 20 bases between. Per germline, CDR1 DFQATT and CDR2 SNEGSKA (reference sequence). The CDR3 totals 15 residues. CDR3 residues: CSARGASESLETQYF. The DNA of the CDR3 is TGCAGTGCTCGGGGGGCTAGCGAGTCGTTAGAGACCCAGTACTTC.